This T cell receptor (beta chain) was sequenced during a study of early T cells in non-severe SARS-CoV-2 infection. For the study at large: Sequencing of bulk RNA from unsorted whole blood was done, without chain pairing. The study, taken as a whole, reports: The VDJdb matching leaned toward anti-spike CD8 responses and overlooked private and CD4 specificities.

MiXCR was run by TCRdb on the 5' RACE reads, yielding one entry per CDR3 protein. The repertoire consists of around 79,000 distinct CDR3 sequences, with 11% occurring once and the leading ten covering approximately 12%. This clonotype was detected a few times. Its antigen remains unknown. This clonotype originated in an adult who was a healthcare worker with PCR-confirmed SARS-CoV-2 infection or an uninfected control (not recorded which). This specimen consisted of whole blood, obtained at baseline.

The CDR3 sequence is CASTYRGLGEQYF. The CDR3 bases are TGTGCCAGCACCTACAGGGGATTGGGGGAGCAGTACTTC. This chain connects TRBV6-2 or TRBV6-3 to TRBJ2-7, with 7 bases lining up with TRBD1. CDR1 is MNHEY, CDR2 SVGEGT, per germline. V shed 7 bases and J 7 bases; nucleotides not matched to a gene: 10. CDR3 length equals 13 residues.